A selection of T cell receptor beta chains follows, all from one sample in a study of tumor-infiltrating lymphocytes in primary liver carcinoma. TCRdb reprocessed the multiplex PCR reads via MiXCR and lists one record per CDR3 protein. This sample has about 310,000 distinct CDR3 sequences, with 50% to 75% found just once. The specimen was peripheral blood. These receptors were obtained from a woman aged 25 to 39 with primary liver carcinoma and hepatitis B virus infection. The CDR3 runs from the conserved cysteine through the conserved F or W. The D gene is left open where the match is weak. Expanded clones are given a class, and other clones once, few, many or no size at all.

size	D	V	J	CDR3	DNA
NA	TRBD1	TRBV28	TRBJ1-2	CASSLWDSKPNYGYTF	TGTGCCAGCAGTTTGTGGGACAGTAAGCCCAACTATGGCTACACCTTC
NA	TRBD2	TRBV6-2/TRBV6-3	TRBJ2-7	CASSYGRLAGVAHEQYF	TGTGCCAGCAGTTACGGTCGGCTAGCGGGAGTTGCCCACGAGCAGTACTTC
NA	NA	TRBV14	TRBJ1-5	CASSQSGGQPQHF	TGTGCCAGCAGCCAAAGTGGTGGTCAGCCCCAGCATTTT
many	NA	TRBV29-1	TRBJ2-1	CSVSPVGNEQFF	TGCAGCGTGAGTCCCGTGGGTAATGAGCAGTTCTTC
NA	NA	TRBV13	TRBJ2-1	CASSRAPGQYNEQFF	TGTGCCAGCAGCCGTGCCCCCGGACAGTACAATGAGCAGTTCTTC
NA	NA	TRBV24-1	TRBJ2-3	CATSDLYKDTQYF	TGTGCCACCAGTGATCTCTACAAAGATACGCAGTATTTT
few	NA	TRBV12-3/TRBV12-4	TRBJ1-5	CASSLDLGGSGNQPQHF	TGTGCCAGCAGTTTAGACTTGGGGGGCTCGGGCAATCAGCCCCAGCATTTT
NA	TRBD2	TRBV6-5	TRBJ2-3	CASSSPRTSRHDTQYF	TGTGCCAGCAGTTCCCCGCGGACTAGCCGCCATGATACGCAGTATTTT
NA	TRBD1	TRBV4-1	TRBJ2-7	CASSHLGQGHYEQYF	TGCGCCAGCAGCCACTTGGGACAGGGGCACTACGAGCAGTACTTC
NA	NA	TRBV5-1	TRBJ2-6	CASTSAPGSGANVLTF	TGCGCCAGCACTTCAGCCCCTGGCTCTGGGGCCAACGTCCTGACTTTC
NA	TRBD1	TRBV4-1	TRBJ2-2	CASSRTGSPGELFF	TGCGCCAGCAGCAGGACAGGCTCTCCCGGGGAGCTGTTTTTT
NA	NA	TRBV4-2	TRBJ2-3	CASSQAPRGASTDTQYF	TGTGCCAGCAGCCAAGCCCCCCGGGGAGCTAGCACAGATACGCAGTATTTT
NA	TRBD2	TRBV10-3	TRBJ2-3	CDISEVAGWADTQYF	TGTGACATCAGTGAGGTAGCGGGCTGGGCAGATACGCAGTATTTT
NA	NA	TRBV6-5	TRBJ1-1	CASSSDWGNTEAFF	TGTGCCAGCAGTTCCGATTGGGGGAACACTGAAGCTTTCTTT
NA	TRBD1	TRBV10-3	TRBJ1-2	CAISERGAGTGTYGYTF	TGTGCCATCAGTGAGAGAGGGGCAGGGACAGGGACGTATGGCTACACCTTC
NA	NA	TRBV7-9	TRBJ2-1	CASSFSRTEQFF	TGTGCCAGCAGCTTTAGTCGGACTGAGCAGTTCTTC
few	TRBD1	TRBV6-5	TRBJ1-3	CASSGDRAGNTIYF	TGTGCCAGCAGCGGGGACAGGGCGGGAAACACCATATATTTT
NA	NA	TRBV24-1	TRBJ2-1	CATSRKKNEQFF	TGTGCCACCAGTCGTAAGAAAAATGAGCAGTTCTTC
NA	NA	TRBV7-9	TRBJ2-3	CASSSVNRLIGGTDTQYF	TGTGCCAGCAGCTCCGTCAACAGGTTGATCGGGGGCACAGATACGCAGTATTTT
NA	TRBD2	TRBV28	TRBJ2-1	CASSTSGTSGKDEQFF	TGTGCCAGCAGTACGTCCGGGACTAGCGGGAAGGATGAGCAGTTCTTC
few	TRBD2	TRBV4-3	TRBJ2-7	CASSQGLAGDSEQYF	TGCGCCAGCAGCCAAGGGCTAGCGGGAGATTCCGAGCAGTACTTC
few	NA	TRBV12-3/TRBV12-4	TRBJ2-3	CASSLSQRIGDTQYF	TGTGCCAGCAGTTTAAGTCAGAGGATCGGAGATACGCAGTATTTT
NA	NA	TRBV7-9	TRBJ1-2	CASSPRTWGFGYTF	TGTGCCAGCAGCCCAAGGACATGGGGCTTTGGCTACACCTTC
NA	TRBD2	TRBV10-2	TRBJ2-3	CASSDLGTSGSDTQYF	TGCGCCAGCAGTGACCTCGGGACTAGCGGGAGTGATACGCAGTATTTT
many	TRBD1	TRBV29-1	TRBJ2-7	CSVLGRGYEQYF	TGCAGCGTTCTCGGCAGGGGGTACGAGCAGTACTTC
NA	NA	TRBV7-9	TRBJ1-1	CASSLGIPNGGAFF	TGTGCCAGCAGTTTAGGGATTCCGAACGGCGGAGCTTTCTTT
once	TRBD1	TRBV6-6	TRBJ1-6	CTSSYSARGGMDPPLHF	TGTACCAGCAGTTACTCGGCCAGGGGGGGGATGGATCCACCCCTCCACTTC
NA	TRBD2	TRBV11-2	TRBJ2-1	CASSFVLAGAYNEEIF	TGTGCCAGCAGCTTCGTACTAGCGGGGGCCTACAATGAGGAGATCTTC
NA	TRBD2	TRBV4-1	TRBJ2-6	CASGQDPGGFSGANVLTF	TGCGCCAGCGGCCAAGATCCGGGGGGGTTCTCTGGGGCCAACGTCCTGACTTTC
NA	TRBD1	TRBV28	TRBJ1-5	CTSRRQGPYPQHF	TGTACCAGCAGAAGACAGGGTCCCTATCCCCAGCATTTT
once	NA	TRBV4-3	TRBJ1-6	CTSSYGTDVLNSPLHF	TGCACCAGCAGCTATGGGACCGATGTACTAAATTCACCCCTCCACTTT
NA	NA	TRBV11-2	TRBJ2-7	CANSRPGRGSYEQYF	TGTGCCAACAGCAGACCGGGACGGGGTTCCTACGAGCAGTACTTC
NA	TRBD2	TRBV6-1	TRBJ2-5	CASSTRHFPTGTNGRKRETQYF	TGTGCCAGCAGTACTCGACATTTTCCCACCGGGACTAACGGGAGAAAACGAGAGACCCAGTACTTC
NA	NA	TRBV6-2/TRBV6-3	TRBJ2-2	CASKGRGRSGELFF	TGTGCCAGCAAGGGCCGGGGGCGGTCCGGGGAGCTGTTCTTT
NA	TRBD2	TRBV28	TRBJ2-7	CASSSLAADTYEQYF	TGTGCCAGCAGTTCTCTAGCGGCTGACACCTACGAGCAGTACTTT
few	NA	TRBV5-6	TRBJ2-1	CASSFRPDNEQFF	TGTGCCAGCAGCTTCCGCCCTGACAATGAGCAGTTCTTC
NA	NA	TRBV6-5	TRBJ2-1	CASSRGQNYNEQFF	TGTGCCAGCAGCCGCGGACAAAACTACAATGAGCAGTTCTTC
NA	NA	TRBV4-2	TRBJ2-1	CASSQVSPGLGNEQFF	TGTGCCAGCAGCCAAGTTTCCCCGGGACTTGGAAATGAGCAGTTCTTC
NA	TRBD1	TRBV6-5	TRBJ1-2	CASSKGQGSYGYTF	TGTGCCAGCAGTAAAGGACAGGGGAGCTATGGCTACACCTTC
NA	NA	TRBV5-5	TRBJ1-2	CACSLEYFAQPYGYTF	TGTGCCTGCAGCTTGGAATATTTTGCGCAGCCCTATGGCTACACCTTC
NA	NA	TRBV6-5	TRBJ1-1	CACSYDGRGKAFF	TGTGCCTGCAGTTACGATGGGCGCGGGAAAGCTTTCTTT
NA	TRBD1	TRBV28	TRBJ1-5	CASSWTGAGQPQHF	TGTGCCAGCAGCTGGACAGGGGCTGGTCAGCCCCAGCATTTT
NA	NA	TRBV7-6	TRBJ2-6	CASSKGTSGANVLTF	TGTGCCAGCAGCAAGGGGACCTCTGGGGCCAACGTCCTGACTTTC
many	NA	TRBV11-3	TRBJ1-4	CASSPGHENEKLFF	TGTGCCAGCAGCCCGGGACACGAAAATGAAAAACTGTTTTTT
many	TRBD2	TRBV6-2/TRBV6-3	TRBJ2-4	CASSKGLAGGLAKNIQYF	TGTGCCAGCAGCAAAGGACTAGCGGGAGGCCTAGCCAAAAACATTCAGTACTTC
NA	NA	TRBV11-2	TRBJ2-2	CASSLAKGGRSSGELFF	TGTGCCAGCAGCTTAGCCAAGGGGGGACGGTCCTCCGGTGAGCTGTTTTTT
many	NA	TRBV10-2	TRBJ1-1	CASRENTEAFF	TGCGCCAGCAGGGAGAACACTGAAGCTTTCTTT
NA	TRBD2	TRBV7-8	TRBJ2-1	CASSPGLAGGVALDSEQFF	TGTGCCAGCAGCCCCGGACTAGCGGGAGGGGTTGCCCTCGATTCGGAGCAGTTCTTC
few	TRBD1	TRBV5-6	TRBJ1-4	CASSLGPRQGGKLFF	TGTGCCAGCAGCTTGGGACCCCGACAGGGAGGGAAACTGTTTTTT
NA	NA	TRBV7-8	TRBJ2-4	CASSLAGENIQYF	TGTGCCAGCAGCTTAGCGGGGGAGAACATTCAGTACTTC
NA	TRBD1	TRBV6-1	TRBJ1-5	CANSEGKTGRSNQPQHF	TGTGCCAACAGTGAAGGAAAGACAGGGCGTAGCAATCAGCCCCAGCATTTT
NA	NA	TRBV6-2/TRBV6-3	TRBJ2-1	CASSYRGQSCNEQFF	TGTGCCAGCAGTTACCGGGGCCAATCCTGCAATGAGCAATTCTTC
NA	NA	TRBV4-3	TRBJ1-4	CASSQTGAGDEKLFF	TGCGCCAGCAGCCAGACCGGGGCAGGGGATGAAAAACTGTTTTTT